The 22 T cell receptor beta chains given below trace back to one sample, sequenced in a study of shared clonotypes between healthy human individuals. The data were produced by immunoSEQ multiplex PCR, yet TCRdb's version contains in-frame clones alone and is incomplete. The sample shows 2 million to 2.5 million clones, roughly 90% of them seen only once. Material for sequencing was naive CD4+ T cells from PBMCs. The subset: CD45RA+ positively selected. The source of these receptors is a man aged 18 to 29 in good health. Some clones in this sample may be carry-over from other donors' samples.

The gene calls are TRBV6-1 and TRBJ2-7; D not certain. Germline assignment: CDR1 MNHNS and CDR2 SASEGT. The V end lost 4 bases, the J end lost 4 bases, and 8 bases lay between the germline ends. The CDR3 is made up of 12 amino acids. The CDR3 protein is CASSALIYEQYF. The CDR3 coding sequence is TGTGCCAGCAGTGCCCTTATTTACGAGCAGTACTTC.

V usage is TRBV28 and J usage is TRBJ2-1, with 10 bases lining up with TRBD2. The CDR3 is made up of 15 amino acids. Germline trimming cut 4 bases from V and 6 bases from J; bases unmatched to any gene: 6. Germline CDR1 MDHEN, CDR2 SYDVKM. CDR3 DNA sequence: TGTGCCAGCAGTTCAGCGGGAGGGGGGCCCAATGAGCAGTTCTTC. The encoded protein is CASSSAGGGPNEQFF.

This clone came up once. CDR3 loop: CASSRTGTATYEQYF. CDR3 in DNA: TGTGCCAGCAGCCGGACCGGGACAGCAACCTACGAGCAGTACTTC. This chain uses TRBV4-2 with TRBJ2-7; 7 nucleotides align to TRBD1. The CDR3 is made up of 15 amino acids. Germline CDR1 reads LGHNA; CDR2 reads YNFKEQ. Trimming removed 4 bases from V and 2 bases from J; junction bases left unmatched: 8.

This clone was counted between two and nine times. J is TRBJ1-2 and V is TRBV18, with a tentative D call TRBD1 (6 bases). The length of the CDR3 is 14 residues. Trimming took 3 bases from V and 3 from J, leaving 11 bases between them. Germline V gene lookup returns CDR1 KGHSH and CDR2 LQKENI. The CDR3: CASSPRAGDYGYTF. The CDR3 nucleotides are TGTGCCAGCTCACCCCGAGCAGGGGACTATGGCTACACCTTC.

The CDR3 loop is CASSLQFGGLAMLEQYF. For the CDR3, the DNA is TGTGCCAGCAGCTTACAGTTCGGGGGACTAGCGATGCTAGAGCAGTACTTC. The V call is TRBV7-2, the J call TRBJ2-7; 10 nucleotides match TRBD2. CDR1 SGHTA and CDR2 FQGNSA come from the germline V gene. This CDR3 spans 17 amino acids. With V trimmed by 2 bases and J by 7 bases, 14 bases remained unmatched.

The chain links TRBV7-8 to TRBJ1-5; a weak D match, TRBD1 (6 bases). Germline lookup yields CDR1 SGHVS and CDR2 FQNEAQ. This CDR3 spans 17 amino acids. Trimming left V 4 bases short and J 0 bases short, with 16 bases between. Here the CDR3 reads CASSSTRTADSNQPQHF. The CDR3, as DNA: TGTGCCAGCAGCTCTACTAGGACAGCCGATAGCAATCAGCCCCAGCATTTT.

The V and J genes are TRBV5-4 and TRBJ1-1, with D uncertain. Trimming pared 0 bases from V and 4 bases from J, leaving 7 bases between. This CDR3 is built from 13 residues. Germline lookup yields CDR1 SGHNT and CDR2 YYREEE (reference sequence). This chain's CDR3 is CASSLGAATEAFF. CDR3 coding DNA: TGTGCCAGCAGCTTGGGGGCCGCCACTGAAGCTTTCTTT.

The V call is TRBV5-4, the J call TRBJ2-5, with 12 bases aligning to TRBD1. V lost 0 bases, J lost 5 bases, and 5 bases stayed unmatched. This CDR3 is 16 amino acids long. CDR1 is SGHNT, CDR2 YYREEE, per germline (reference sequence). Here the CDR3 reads CASSLGGTGGRETQYF. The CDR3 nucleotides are TGTGCCAGCAGCTTGGGCGGGACAGGGGGCCGCGAGACCCAGTACTTC.

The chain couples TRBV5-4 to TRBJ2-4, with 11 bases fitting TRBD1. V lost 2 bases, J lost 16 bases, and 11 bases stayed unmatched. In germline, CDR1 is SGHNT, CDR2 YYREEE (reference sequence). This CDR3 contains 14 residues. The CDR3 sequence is CASSFSGTGGMKYF. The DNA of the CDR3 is TGTGCCAGCAGCTTTTCCGGGACAGGGGGGATGAAATACTTC. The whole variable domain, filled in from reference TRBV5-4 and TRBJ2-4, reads ETGVTQSPTHLIKTRGQQVTLRCSSQSGHNTVSWYQQALGQGPQFIFQYYREEENGRGNFPPRFSGLQFPNYSSELNVNALELDDSALYLCASSFSGTGGMKYFGAGTRLSVL.

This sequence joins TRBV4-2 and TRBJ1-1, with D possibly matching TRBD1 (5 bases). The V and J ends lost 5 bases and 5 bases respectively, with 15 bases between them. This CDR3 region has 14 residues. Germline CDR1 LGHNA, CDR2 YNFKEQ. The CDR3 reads CASSSSGRWTEAFF. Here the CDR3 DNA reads TGTGCCAGCAGCTCTTCAGGGCGGTGGACTGAAGCTTTCTTT.

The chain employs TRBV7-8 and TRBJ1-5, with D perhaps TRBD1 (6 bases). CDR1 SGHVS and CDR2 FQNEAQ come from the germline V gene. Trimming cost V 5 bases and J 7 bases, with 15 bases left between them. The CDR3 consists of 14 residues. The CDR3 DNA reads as TGTGCCAGCAGCCCGTGGGGGGGCGGGCAGCCCCAGCATTTT. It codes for CASSPWGGGQPQHF. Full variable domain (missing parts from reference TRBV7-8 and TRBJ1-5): GAGVSQSPRYKVAKRGQDVALRCDPISGHVSLFWYQQALGQGPEFLTYFQNEAQLDKSGLPSDRFFAERPEGSVSTLKIQRTQQEDSAVYLCASSPWGGGQPQHFGDGTRLSIL.

In DNA, the CDR3 is TGCGCCAGCAGCCAAGCCGGAGGATCTATCGAGCAGTACTTC. It codes for CASSQAGGSIEQYF. The rearrangement joins TRBV4-3 to TRBJ2-7, with D perhaps TRBD2 (5 bases). The CDR3 is 14 amino acids. Germline V gene lookup returns CDR1 LGHNA and CDR2 YSLEER. V was pared by 1 base and J by 6 bases, with 13 bases between.

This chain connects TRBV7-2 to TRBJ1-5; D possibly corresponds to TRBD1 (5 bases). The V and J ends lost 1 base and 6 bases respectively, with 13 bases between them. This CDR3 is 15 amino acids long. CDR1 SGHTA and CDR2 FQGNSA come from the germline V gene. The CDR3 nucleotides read TGTGCCAGCAGCTTAGATTCGGGGGGAGGTCAGCCCCAGCATTTT. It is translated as CASSLDSGGGQPQHF.

CDR3 amino acids: CATSRRRLARYNEQFF. The CDR3 DNA is TGTGCCACCAGCAGACGCCGACTAGCGAGATACAATGAGCAGTTCTTC. V and J are TRBV15 and TRBJ2-1, with TRBD2 matching 8 bases. Germline loops: CDR1 LNHNV, CDR2 YYDKDF (reference sequence). The CDR3 has 16 residues. Unmatched junction bases numbered 7, after V lost 2 bases and J lost 4 bases.

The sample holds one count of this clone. CDR3 region: CASSTRQGLLSNTEAFF. The CDR3 nucleotides read TGTGCCAGCAGCACTAGACAGGGGCTCCTCTCGAACACTGAAGCTTTCTTT. The V call is TRBV7-9, the J call TRBJ1-1; 8 bases map to TRBD1. The CDR3 runs 17 residues. Per the germline V gene, CDR1 is SEHNR and CDR2 is FQNEAQ (reference sequence). Losses at the gene ends were 5 bases for V and 1 base for J; bases not matched to a gene: 12.

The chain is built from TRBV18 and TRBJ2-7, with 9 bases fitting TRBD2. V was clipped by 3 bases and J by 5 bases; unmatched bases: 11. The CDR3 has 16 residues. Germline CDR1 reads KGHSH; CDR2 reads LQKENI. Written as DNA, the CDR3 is TGTGCCAGCTCACCGGGGTGGCGGGAGGGCCTCCACGAGCAGTACTTC. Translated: CASSPGWREGLHEQYF.

The CDR3 sequence is CASSRTSRYTDTQYF. CDR3 in DNA: TGTGCCAGCAGCCGGACTAGCAGGTACACAGATACGCAGTATTTT. The chain employs TRBV25-1 and TRBJ2-3; TRBD2 matches at 8 bases. The CDR3 contains 15 residues. CDR1 is MGHDK, CDR2 SYGVNS, per germline. J gave up 2 bases and V 6 bases, and 7 bases lay outside the gene matches.

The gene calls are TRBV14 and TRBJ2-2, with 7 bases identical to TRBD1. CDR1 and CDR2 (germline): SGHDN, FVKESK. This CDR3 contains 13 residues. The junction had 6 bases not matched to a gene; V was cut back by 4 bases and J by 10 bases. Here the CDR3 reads CASSPQGMEELFF. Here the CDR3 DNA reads TGTGCCAGCAGCCCACAGGGGATGGAGGAGCTGTTTTTT. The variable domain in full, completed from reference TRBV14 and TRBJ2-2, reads EAGVTQFPSHSVIEKGQTVTLRCDPISGHDNLYWYRRVMGKEIKFLLHFVKESKQDESGMPNNRFLAERTGGTYSTLKVQPAELEDSGVYFCASSPQGMEELFFGEGSRLTVL.

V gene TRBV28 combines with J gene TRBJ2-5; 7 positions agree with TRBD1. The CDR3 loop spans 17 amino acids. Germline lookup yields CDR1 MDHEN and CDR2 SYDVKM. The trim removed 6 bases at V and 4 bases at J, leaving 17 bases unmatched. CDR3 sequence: CASSGPRDSFTRETQYF. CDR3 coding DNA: TGTGCCAGCAGCGGTCCGAGGGACAGTTTTACCAGAGAGACCCAGTACTTC.

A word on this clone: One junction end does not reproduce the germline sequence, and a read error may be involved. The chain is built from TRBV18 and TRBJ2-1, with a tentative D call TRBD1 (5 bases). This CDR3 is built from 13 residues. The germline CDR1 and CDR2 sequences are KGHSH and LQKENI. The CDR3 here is CASSHDKQGISVF. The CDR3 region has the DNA TGTGCCAGCTCACACGACAAGCAGGGAATTTCCGTCTTC.

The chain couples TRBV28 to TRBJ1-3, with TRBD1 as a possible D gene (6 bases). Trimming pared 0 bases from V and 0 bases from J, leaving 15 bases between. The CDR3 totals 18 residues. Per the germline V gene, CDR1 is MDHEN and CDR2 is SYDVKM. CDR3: CASSLWGKGEVSGNTIYF. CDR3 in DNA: TGTGCCAGCAGTTTATGGGGAAAGGGGGAAGTCTCTGGAAACACCATATATTTT.

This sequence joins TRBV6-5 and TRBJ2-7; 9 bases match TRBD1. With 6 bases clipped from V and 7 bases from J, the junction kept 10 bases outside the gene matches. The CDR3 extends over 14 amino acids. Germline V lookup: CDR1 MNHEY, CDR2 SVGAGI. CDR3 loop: CASSRQGGGREQYF. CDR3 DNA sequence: TGTGCCAGCAGCCGACAGGGGGGGGGTAGAGAGCAGTACTTC.